Each of the 13 T cell receptor beta chains below was sequenced from the same sample in a study of human T cells and chemical hapten exposure. Noted time point: patch test 2, 6 weeks after DPC sensitization. Sample treatment: therapeutic diphenylcyclopropenone sensitization with weekly scalp DPC. TCRdb passed the RACE reads through MiXCR, listing each CDR3 protein once. The sample lists a few hundred thousand distinct CDR3 sequences, over 6% occurring once. Sequencing was performed on whole blood, taken in connection with sensitization to the hapten diphenylcyclopropenone (DPC). The source is a woman aged 18-29 years with alopecia areata. Some clones in this sample may be carry-over from other donors' samples.

The chain uses TRBV10-3 and TRBJ2-6; 7 nucleotides agree with TRBD2. V was pared by 8 bases and J by 0 bases, with 4 bases of the junction left unmatched. The CDR3 totals 15 residues. Germline V lookup: CDR1 ENHRY, CDR2 SYGVKD. The CDR3 bases are TGTGCCATCCGTGGGGGGGGCTCTGGGGCCAACGTCCTGACTTTC. Translating it yields CAIRGGGSGANVLTF.

This chain joins TRBV12-3 or TRBV12-4 and TRBJ2-6; D is unresolved. CDR3 length: 15 residues. V lost 4 bases and J 2 bases, leaving 9 bases between the germline ends. The CDR3 sequence is CASSYGVPGANVLTF. CDR3 DNA sequence: TGTGCCAGCAGTTACGGAGTACCTGGGGCCAACGTCCTGACTTTC.

This clonotype has at least ten counts. The V and J genes are TRBV29-1 and TRBJ1-2; weak D call: TRBD1 (5 bases). The CDR3 is 11 amino acids. CDR1 and CDR2 (germline): SQVTM, ANQGSEA. V lost 7 bases, J lost 5 bases, and 11 bases lay in between. The CDR3 region has the DNA TGCAGCGCCGGGACGGAATATGGCTACACCTTC. Residues: CSAGTEYGYTF.

This clonotype was seen at least ten times. The chain recombines TRBV7-9 with TRBJ1-4; D unclear. From germline, CDR1 is SEHNR and CDR2 FQNEAQ (reference sequence). V was cut by 2 bases and J by 6 bases, with 13 bases left in between. The CDR3 extends over 15 amino acids. Written as DNA, the CDR3 is TGTGCCAGCAGCTTATCAGGATTAACCCATGAAAAACTGTTTTTT. Translated: CASSLSGLTHEKLFF.

The table lists this clonotype with many counts. The V and J genes are TRBV5-1 and TRBJ2-5, with TRBD1 identical over 7 bases. The junction had 8 bases not matched to a gene; V was cut back by 4 bases and J by 2 bases. The CDR3 totals 15 residues. Germline CDR1 SGHRS, CDR2 YFSETQ. DNA for the CDR3: TGCGCCAGCAGCACTACGGGACAGCCGCAAGAGACCCAGTACTTC. Translation: CASSTTGQPQETQYF.

This clonotype was observed a handful of times. This rearrangement joins TRBV11-2 to TRBJ1-1; D gene unclear. The V end was cut by 1 base, the J end by 7 bases, with 13 bases between. Germline lookup yields CDR1 SGHAT and CDR2 FQNNGV. This CDR3 comprises 14 residues. The CDR3 DNA reads TGTGCCAGCAGCTTAGCCCTAACAGAGTATGAAGCTTTCTTT. Translating gives CASSLALTEYEAFF. Combining the CDR3 with reference TRBV11-2 and TRBJ1-1 gives the whole variable domain EAGVAQSPRYKIIEKRQSVAFWCNPISGHATLYWYQQILGQGPKLLIQFQNNGVVDDSQLPKDRFSAERLKGVDSTLKIQPAKLEDSAVYLCASSLALTEYEAFFGQGTRLTVV.

This clonotype has at least ten counts. The chain is built from TRBV6-2 or TRBV6-3 and TRBJ2-5; 7 positions match TRBD1. The CDR3 has 16 residues. Germline lookup yields CDR1 MNHEY and CDR2 SVGEGT. J lost 4 bases, V lost 4 bases, and 12 bases had no gene match. DNA of the CDR3: TGTGCCAGCAGTTGGGGAATTCGGACAGGAGGAGAGACCCAGTACTTC. It translates to CASSWGIRTGGETQYF.

The CDR3 DNA is TGTGCCAGCAGCTACGGGACCCACACTGAAGCTTTCTTT. Translated, it gives CASSYGTHTEAFF. The chain employs TRBV27 and TRBJ1-1; a possible D gene is TRBD1 (5 bases). Germline CDR1 is MNHEY and CDR2 is SMNVEV (reference sequence). Trimming removed 6 bases at V and 3 bases at J, with 11 bases between. The CDR3 loop spans 13 amino acids.

This clonotype has ten or more counts. This chain joins TRBV20-1 and TRBJ2-3; 12 bases line up with TRBD2. This CDR3 is 15 amino acids long. The ends lost 6 bases at V and 5 bases at J; junction bases unmatched: 9. The germline V gene has CDR1 DFQATT and CDR2 SNEGSKA (reference sequence). CDR3: CSAATSGGLGDTQYF. For the CDR3, the DNA is TGCAGTGCCGCGACTAGCGGGGGCCTCGGAGATACGCAGTATTTT.

The table lists this clonotype with many counts. The gene calls are TRBV2 and TRBJ1-1; 8 bases are a match to TRBD1. Germline CDR1 is SNHLY and CDR2 is FYNNEI. The J segment lost 4 bases and the V segment lost 3 bases, leaving 10 bases of the junction unmatched. The length of the CDR3 is 16 residues. DNA for the CDR3: TGTGCCAGCAGTGACTTGGGGACAGGAGAGGGCACTGAAGCTTTCTTT. Protein: CASSDLGTGEGTEAFF.

The V call is TRBV7-2, the J call TRBJ2-4; 9 positions agree with TRBD1. Trimming cost V 5 bases and J 4 bases; bases outside gene matches: 6. Per the germline V gene, CDR1 is SGHTA and CDR2 is FQGNSA. This CDR3 region has 15 residues. Here the CDR3 DNA reads TGTGCCAGCAGCCATACTGGGACAGGGAAAAACATTCAGTACTTC. Protein sequence: CASSHTGTGKNIQYF. The complete variable domain, with remaining parts taken from reference TRBV7-2 and TRBJ2-4, reads GAGVSQSPSNKVTEKGKDVELRCDPISGHTALYWYRQSLGQGLEFLIYFQGNSAPDKSGLPSDRFSAERTGGSVSTLTIQRTQQEDSAVYLCASSHTGTGKNIQYFGAGTRLSVL.

The chain joins TRBV5-1 to TRBJ2-7; D is undetermined. The ends were cut back, 2 bases at V and 0 bases at J, with 3 bases in the middle. The CDR3 covers 12 residues. The germline V gene encodes CDR1 SGHRS and CDR2 YFSETQ. CDR3 region: CASSFDSYEQYF. The CDR3 DNA follows: TGCGCCAGCAGCTTTGACTCCTACGAGCAGTACTTC.

This clonotype has ten or more counts. This chain joins TRBV25-1 and TRBJ1-5; D is possibly TRBD1 (5 bases). The CDR3 spans 15 residues. Between the trimmed V and J ends, which lost 11 bases and 3 bases, there was a span of 20 bases. Germline V gives CDR1 MGHDK, CDR2 SYGVNS. Written as DNA, the CDR3 is TGTGCCTCCTCCCCCACACAGGAATACAATCAGCCCCAGCATTTT. This encodes CASSPTQEYNQPQHF.